This T cell receptor beta chain emerged from a study of radiation and T cells in renal cell carcinoma. Libraries were prepared by immunoSEQ multiplex PCR; TCRdb keeps only in-frame clonotypes and omits some of them. The data hold 60,000 to 75,000 clones, with about 83% observed a single time. This CDR3 is built from 17 residues. Germline CDR1 reads KGHSH; CDR2 reads LQKENI. Trimming removed 1 base at V and 0 bases at J, with 12 bases between. Time point noted: blood 4 weeks post-SBRT, at nephrectomy. Treatment noted: 15 Gy SBRT to primary tumor, nephrectomy 4 weeks later. Radiation-treated patients gave blood at baseline, week 2 and week 4. This renal cell carcinoma was of the clear cell type. Findings of the study overall: From baseline, blood top tumor clonotypes peaked at 2 weeks post-radiation.

This clone was counted a single time. Its target is not known. V usage is TRBV18 and J usage is TRBJ1-4; D unclear. The sample here was blood, taken from a patient whose treatment included radiotherapy and nephrectomy. The origin of this receptor is a man in his fifties or sixties with renal cell carcinoma. CDR3 in DNA: TGTGCCAGCTCACCACGGAGAGGGATTGCAACTAATGAAAAACTGTTTTTT. This codes for CASSPRRGIATNEKLFF.